Listed here is a single T cell receptor (beta chain). These data come from a study of OX40 agonist ivuxolimab in advanced cancers. Study in general: Each dose-escalation patient presented with hepatocellular carcinoma, melanoma, renal cell or head and neck cancer. At around 81% male, the cohort had a mean age of 60 years, ranging from about 23 to 79.

The repertoire was sequenced with immunoSEQ multiplex PCR; TCRdb's copy has only in-frame clones and lacks some. The top ten clones hold about a sixth of a sample with about 40,000 clones, roughly 85% of them seen once. On cycle 4 day 1 and cycle 7 day 1, as well as at baseline, blood was sampled. The TCR comes from an adult with an advanced solid tumor such as melanoma, head and neck, liver or kidney cancer. Sequenced material: CD4+ or CD8+ T cells sorted from blood, taken in a trial of the OX40 agonist ivuxolimab.

The CDR3 is CASSLLPGASSYEQYF. CDR3 coding DNA: TGTGCCAGCAGCTTGCTGCCGGGGGCGAGCTCCTACGAGCAGTACTTC. The chain uses TRBV5-6 and TRBJ2-7; perhaps D is TRBD1 or TRBD2 (6 bases each). V was clipped by 1 base and J by 0 bases, with 14 bases between them. CDR1 is SGHDT and CDR2 is YYEEEE in the germline V gene. This CDR3 is built from 16 residues. Filled out from reference TRBV5-6 and TRBJ2-7, the complete variable domain reads DAGVTQSPTHLIKTRGQQVTLRCSPKSGHDTVSWYQQALGQGPQFIFQYYEEEERQRGNFPDRFSGHQFPNYSSELNVNALLLGDSALYLCASSLLPGASSYEQYFGPGTRLTVT.